Listed below are T cell receptor beta chains from one sample, sequenced in a study of blood T cells in healthy people across ages. One entry per CDR3 protein, called by TCRdb with MiXCR from the 5' RACE reads. The sample lists roughly 2 million distinct CDR3 sequences, roughly 49% occurring once. Source material: blood. These receptors all come from a middle-aged woman in good health. Both conserved end residues are part of each CDR3. Rows may omit the clone size; those that give it use once, few, many or a size class.

TRBV7-2	few	TRBJ2-7	CASRRGGGSYYEQYF
TRBV20-1	few	TRBJ2-1	CSARAGLADYNEQFF
TRBV2	-	TRBJ2-7	CASYGPSGEQYF
TRBV5-1	-	TRBJ1-2	CASSVGVEGLDYGYTF
TRBV5-5	few	TRBJ2-1	CASSLRSGGSYNEQFF
TRBV6-1	-	TRBJ2-3	CASCILAGTPSCTDTQYF
TRBV12-3/TRBV12-4	-	TRBJ2-1	CASRFSGGVYNERFF
TRBV5-1	-	TRBJ1-2	CASSLDDGTHHSGTPAVGYTF
TRBV20-1	-	TRBJ2-7	CSARSTSPNRDRAVNSPYEQYF
TRBV7-2	many	TRBJ2-5	CASSLLAGGGETQYF
TRBV5-6	-	TRBJ2-3	CASGRGVRDTQYF
TRBV4-3	-	TRBJ1-1	CASSQDQGGGNTEAFF
TRBV24-1	-	TRBJ1-2	CATSEREDYGYTF
TRBV4-3	few	TRBJ2-6	CASSQGISAAGANVLTF
TRBV29-1	-	TRBJ1-2	CSVGDRSHGYTF
TRBV29-1	-	TRBJ2-2	CSVDLGTSGATGELFF
TRBV6-5	-	TRBJ2-1	CASSYSTSGAPLAVHNEQFF
TRBV20-1	few	TRBJ2-5	CSAYRRTGGQETQYF
TRBV12-3/TRBV12-4	-	TRBJ2-1	CATKTSSGGGTSEQFF
TRBV29-1	few	TRBJ2-1	CSVEKGSDRGNEQFF
TRBV6-2/TRBV6-3	-	TRBJ1-1	CASSYASGVRVTEAFF
TRBV25-1	-	TRBJ2-3	CASSSLGGALTLDTQYF
TRBV6-6	few	TRBJ2-3	CATAEAASTDTQYF
TRBV28	-	TRBJ2-7	CASSSPYRQGEQYF
TRBV28	few	TRBJ2-5	CASTPTGGQETQYF
TRBV28	-	TRBJ2-1	CASGALTGHHNEQFF
TRBV4-3	-	TRBJ1-2	CASSQDGRESNYGYTF
TRBV7-2	few	TRBJ2-1	CASRQTSGGWDEQFF
TRBV27	-	TRBJ1-5	CASGQTLRQPQHF
TRBV20-1	-	TRBJ2-4	CSARNLGGLKNIQYF
TRBV9	-	TRBJ2-1	CASSPGPREQFF
TRBV5-6	-	TRBJ2-7	CASSRTGARHEQYF
TRBV5-1	-	TRBJ2-7	CASGLLGGGEQYF
TRBV5-6	-	-	CASSNGTARWATQYF
TRBV7-8	-	TRBJ2-5	CASSSRSLGVETQYF
TRBV4-1	few	TRBJ2-3	CASSHSNPTDTQYF
TRBV7-2	-	TRBJ1-2	CASSQNPGQGARNYGYTF
TRBV15	once	TRBJ1-4	CATSRRTGQGSVGKLFF
TRBV7-2	few	TRBJ2-5	CASSQRTSMGETQYF
TRBV18	-	TRBJ2-5	CASSQEQETQYF
TRBV5-6	-	TRBJ1-2	CASSFVLDSYGYTF